This paragraph reports one TCR beta chain. The data derive from a study of blood T cells in healthy people across ages. Drawing of peripheral blood yielded roughly 9.3 milliliters from each donor. A second PCR of 7 to 11 cycles used a sample-barcoded 5' primer and a J-beta primer mix. Carrying 12 random nucleotides, a template-switch adaptor labeled each individual cDNA molecule. All samples yielded 2.5 million or more CDR3-containing paired-end reads. One entry per CDR3 protein results from TCRdb running MiXCR on the 5' RACE reads. The repertoire holds about 1 million distinct CDR3 sequences, with 40% to 50% as singletons. The V segment lost 6 bases and the J segment 2 bases; nucleotides outside the gene matches: 11. Germline V CDR1 and CDR2: DFQATT, SNEGSKA (reference sequence). The CDR3 is 15 amino acids.

The source of this sequence is a woman aged 55-69 years in good health. The sample comprised blood. This rearrangement joins TRBV20-1 to TRBJ2-3; 7 bases fit TRBD2. As DNA, the CDR3 is TGCAGTGCACCGCCTAGCGGCTCTACCACAGATACGCAGTATTTT. Its protein product is CSAPPSGSTTDTQYF.